The rows below give T cell receptor beta chains drawn from one sample of a study of blood T cell repertoires in COVID-19. Only in-frame clones appear in the TCRdb table, and some are missing; sequencing was by immunoSEQ multiplex PCR. This table has around 200,000 clones, almost 90% appearing once. The source material was peripheral blood. The receptor set was obtained from a man aged 18 to 30 with active or convalescent COVID-19. Both conserved end residues are part of each CDR3. Fields, in order: V gene, CDR3 protein.

TRBV19 | CASEQGLGAFF
TRBV27 | CASSFIRTGLFVEKLFF
TRBV4-3 | CASSQAGGNYGYTF
TRBV6-1 | CASSEEEGTGGFGYTF
TRBV11-2 | CASSLAFGGRDTGELFF
TRBV18 | CASSQGVSYNSPLHF
TRBV19 | CASSSLRDYDNEQFF
TRBV5-4 | CASSLGTSGSADTQYF
TRBV7-8 | CASSLAFAGGLSSTDTQYF
TRBV4-1 | CASSQVPPGVGEKLFF
TRBV9 | CASSPGDAYEQYF
TRBV5-1 | CASSLAFSDIAKNIQYF
TRBV19 | CASGGGANTEAFF
TRBV6-1 | CASSEAAGQGNSPLHF
TRBV2 | CASSEGQGFGGYTF
TRBV19 | CASSMRRGQENTEAFF
TRBV12-3/TRBV12-4 | CASSTRTGGEAFF
TRBV10-1 | CASSELNFDRVSTNEKLFF
TRBV4-1 | CASSRDRRNQPQHF
TRBV19 | CASTHGQGSSYEQYF
TRBV11-1 | CASSSGGLNTEAFF
TRBV11-2 | CASSLDLAVSYNEQFF
TRBV6-5 | CASTLAGGNTIYF
TRBV6-5 | CASRLGSSNTEAFF
TRBV5-1 | CASSESGATGSSEQYF
TRBV6-5 | CAEQGYIQYF
TRBV10-3 | CAIRSGNQGGYTF
TRBV18 | CASSPVPSGMGNQPQHF
TRBV13 | CASSALGTGGSYEQYF